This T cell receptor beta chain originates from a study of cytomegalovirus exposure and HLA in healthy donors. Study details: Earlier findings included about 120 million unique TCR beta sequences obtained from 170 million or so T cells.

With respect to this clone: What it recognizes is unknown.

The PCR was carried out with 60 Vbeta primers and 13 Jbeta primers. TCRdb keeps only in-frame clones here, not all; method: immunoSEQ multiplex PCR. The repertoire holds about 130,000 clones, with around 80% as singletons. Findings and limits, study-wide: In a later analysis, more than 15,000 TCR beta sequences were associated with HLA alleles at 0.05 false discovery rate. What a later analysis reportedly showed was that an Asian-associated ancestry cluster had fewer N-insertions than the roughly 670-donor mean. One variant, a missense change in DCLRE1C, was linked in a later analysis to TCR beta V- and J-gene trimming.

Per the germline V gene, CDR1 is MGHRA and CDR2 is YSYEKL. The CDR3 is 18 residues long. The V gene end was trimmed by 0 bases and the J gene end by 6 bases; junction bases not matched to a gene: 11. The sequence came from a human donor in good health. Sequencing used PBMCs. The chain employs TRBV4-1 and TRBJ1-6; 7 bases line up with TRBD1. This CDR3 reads CASSQDRPLQGGNSPLHF. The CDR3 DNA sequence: TGCGCCAGCAGCCAAGATCGACCACTCCAGGGGGGTAATTCACCCCTCCACTTT.